The 4 T cell receptor beta chains in this list originate from one sample, sequenced in a study of identical twins. MiXCR was run by TCRdb on the 5' RACE reads, yielding one entry per CDR3 protein. The data hold 550,000 to 700,000 distinct CDR3 sequences, with 21% observed a single time. Another study also made use of these data, one on T cells expressing NK-cell markers.

Sequencing was performed on PBMCs. These receptors were obtained from a woman under 30 in good health.

This clonotype turned up a few times. V usage is TRBV5-1 and J usage is TRBJ2-5; no reliable D call. With 6 bases removed from V and 4 bases from J, the gap between germline ends came to 19 bases. The germline gives CDR1 SGHRS, CDR2 YFSETQ. The CDR3 extends over 15 amino acids. The DNA for the CDR3 is TGCGCCAGCAAAGAAGTCGGAACTCATGGAGAGACCCAGTACTTC. This sequence encodes CASKEVGTHGETQYF.

This rearrangement joins TRBV12-3 or TRBV12-4 to TRBJ2-3; the match to TRBD2 covers 11 bases. CDR3 size: 16 residues. After removal of 5 bases from V and 1 base from J, the junction contained 5 bases not matched to a gene. The CDR3 reads CASSPLGLAGTDTQYF. In nucleotides, the CDR3 is TGTGCCAGCAGTCCGCTGGGACTAGCGGGCACAGATACGCAGTATTTT.

V gene TRBV5-1 combines with J gene TRBJ2-3; no clear D gene. With 0 bases removed from V and 2 bases from J, the gap between germline ends came to 7 bases. The germline CDR1 and CDR2 sequences are SGHRS and YFSETQ. CDR3 length: 14 residues. The CDR3 DNA follows: TGCGCCAGCAGCTTGGTTTCTGCCACAGATACGCAGTATTTT. Its translation is CASSLVSATDTQYF. The whole variable domain, remainder taken from reference TRBV5-1 and TRBJ2-3, is KAGVTQTPRYLIKTRGQQVTLSCSPISGHRSVSWYQQTPGQGLQFLFEYFSETQRNKGNFPGRFSGRQFSNSRSEMNVSTLELGDSALYLCASSLVSATDTQYFGPGTRLTVL.

The chain employs TRBV9 and TRBJ1-2; possibly TRBD1 for D (6 bases). The V gene's germline CDR1 is SGDLS and CDR2 YYNGEE. The CDR3 sequence is 14 residues long. V lost 0 bases to trimming and J lost 4 bases, with 10 bases between them. The CDR3 is CASSVASGAYGYTF. The CDR3 bases are TGTGCCAGCAGCGTAGCTTCAGGGGCCTATGGCTACACCTTC. The full variable domain, rest sourced from reference TRBV9 and TRBJ1-2, is DSGVTQTPKHLITATGQRVTLRCSPRSGDLSVYWYQQSLDQGLQFLIQYYNGEERAKGNILERFSAQQFPDLHSELNLSSLELGDSALYFCASSVASGAYGYTFGSGTRLTVV.